This TCR beta chain comes out of a study of cytomegalovirus exposure and HLA in healthy donors. General study points: Versus the approximately 670-donor mean, an Asian-associated ancestry cluster reportedly showed fewer N-insertions in a later analysis. Solely CMV serostatus was available to characterize immune exposure.

In the case of this clone: Its antigen is still unknown.

The CDR3 is 17 amino acids. The germline V gene has CDR1 SGHKS and CDR2 YYEKEE (reference sequence). V was clipped by 0 bases and J by 4 bases, with 14 bases between them. The PCR contained 60 Vbeta and 13 Jbeta primers. Original handling: Counted up in a later analysis, unique TCR beta chains came to some 82 million, with around 11 million shared. The repertoire was sequenced with immunoSEQ multiplex PCR; TCRdb's copy has only in-frame clones and lacks some. V, J and clone size derive from that table, while D and trimming were established from the DNA sequence. The table has 160,000 or so clones, less than 85% seen once. Healthy bone marrow donors made up the donors.

The genes are TRBV5-5 and TRBJ1-6, with D perhaps TRBD1 (6 bases). The sequence came from a man between 60 and 75 years old in good health and CMV-seronegative. The source material was PBMCs. The CDR3 DNA reads as TGTGCCAGCAGCTTGGGTCTCGGACAGACTTATAATTCACCCCTCCACTTT. This gives the protein CASSLGLGQTYNSPLHF. The full variable domain, in which reference TRBV5-5 and TRBJ1-6 provide the parts outside the CDR3, is DAGVTQSPTHLIKTRGQQVTLRCSPISGHKSVSWYQQVLGQGPQFIFQYYEKEERGRGNFPDRFSARQFPNYSSELNVNALLLGDSALYLCASSLGLGQTYNSPLHFGNGTRLTVT.